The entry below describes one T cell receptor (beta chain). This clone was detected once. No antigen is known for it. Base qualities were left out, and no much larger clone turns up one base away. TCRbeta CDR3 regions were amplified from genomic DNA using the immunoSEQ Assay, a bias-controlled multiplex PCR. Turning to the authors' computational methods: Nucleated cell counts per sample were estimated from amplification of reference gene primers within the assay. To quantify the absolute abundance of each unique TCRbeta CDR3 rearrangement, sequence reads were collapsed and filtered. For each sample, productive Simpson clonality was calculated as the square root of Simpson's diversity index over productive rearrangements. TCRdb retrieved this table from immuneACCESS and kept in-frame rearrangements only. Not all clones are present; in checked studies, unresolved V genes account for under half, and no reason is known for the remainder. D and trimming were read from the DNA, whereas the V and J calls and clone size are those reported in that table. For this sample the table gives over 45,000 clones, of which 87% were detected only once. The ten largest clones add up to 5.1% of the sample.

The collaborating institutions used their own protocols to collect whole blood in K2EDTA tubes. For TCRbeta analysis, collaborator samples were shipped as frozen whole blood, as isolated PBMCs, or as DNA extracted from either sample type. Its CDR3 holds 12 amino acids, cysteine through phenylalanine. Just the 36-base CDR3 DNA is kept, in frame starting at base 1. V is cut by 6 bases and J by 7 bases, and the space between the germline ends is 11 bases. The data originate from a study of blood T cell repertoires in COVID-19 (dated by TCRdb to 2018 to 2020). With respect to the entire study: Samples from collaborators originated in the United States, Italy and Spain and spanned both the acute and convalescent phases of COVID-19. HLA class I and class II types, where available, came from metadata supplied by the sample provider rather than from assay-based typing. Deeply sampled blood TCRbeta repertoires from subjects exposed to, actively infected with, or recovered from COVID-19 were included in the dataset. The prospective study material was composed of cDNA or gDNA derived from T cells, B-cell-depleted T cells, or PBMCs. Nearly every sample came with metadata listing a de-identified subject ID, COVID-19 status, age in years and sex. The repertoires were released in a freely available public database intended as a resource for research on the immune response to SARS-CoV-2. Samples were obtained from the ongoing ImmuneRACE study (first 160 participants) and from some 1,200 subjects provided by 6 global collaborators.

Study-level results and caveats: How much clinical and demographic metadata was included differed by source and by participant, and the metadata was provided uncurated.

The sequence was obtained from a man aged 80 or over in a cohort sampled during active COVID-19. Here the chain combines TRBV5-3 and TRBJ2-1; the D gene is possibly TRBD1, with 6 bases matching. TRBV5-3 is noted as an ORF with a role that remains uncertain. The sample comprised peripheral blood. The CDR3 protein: CARNTGLNEQFF. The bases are TGTGCCAGAAATACAGGGTTAAATGAGCAGTTCTTC.